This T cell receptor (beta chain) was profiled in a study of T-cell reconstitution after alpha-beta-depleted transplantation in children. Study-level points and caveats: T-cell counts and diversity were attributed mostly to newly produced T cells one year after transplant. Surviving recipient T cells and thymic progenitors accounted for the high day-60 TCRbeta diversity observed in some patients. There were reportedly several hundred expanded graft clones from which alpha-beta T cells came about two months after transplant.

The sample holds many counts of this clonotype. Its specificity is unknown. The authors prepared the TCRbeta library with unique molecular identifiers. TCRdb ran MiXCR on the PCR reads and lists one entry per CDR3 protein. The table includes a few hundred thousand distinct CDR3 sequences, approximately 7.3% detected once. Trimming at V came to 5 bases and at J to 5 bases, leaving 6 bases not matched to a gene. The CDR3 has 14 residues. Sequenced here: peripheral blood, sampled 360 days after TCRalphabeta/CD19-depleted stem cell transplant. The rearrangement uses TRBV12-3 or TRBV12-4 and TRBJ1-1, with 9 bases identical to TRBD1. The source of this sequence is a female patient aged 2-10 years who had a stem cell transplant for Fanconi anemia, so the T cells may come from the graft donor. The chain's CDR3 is CASSGDRVDTEAFF. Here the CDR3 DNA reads TGTGCCAGCAGTGGGGACAGGGTGGATACTGAAGCTTTCTTT.